Following are 32 T cell receptor beta chains from one sample sequenced in a study of CXCR3-negative and CXCR3-positive naive CD8 T cells. Researchers prepared the TRB cDNA libraries using 5' RACE with UMI labels. TCRdb re-called the 5' RACE reads; every CDR3 protein appears as one record, without DNA. The table lists tens of thousands of distinct CDR3 sequences. Sequenced material: memory CD8+ T cells from blood. These receptors all come from a human donor in good health. Some clones in this sample may be carry-over from other donors' samples.

According to its frequency, this clonotype is medium-sized. The chain joins TRBV4-2 to TRBJ2-3; TCRdb names TRBD2, which stays unverified in the absence of DNA. Germline V gene lookup returns CDR1 LGHNA and CDR2 YNFKEQ. The CDR3 covers 16 residues. This CDR3 is CASSQDPAGSTDTQYF.

The chain is built from TRBV6-2 or TRBV6-3 and TRBJ2-2; TCRdb's D call, TRBD2, is unchecked because there is no DNA. The length of the CDR3 is 12 residues. The germline gives CDR1 MNHEY, CDR2 SVGEGT. CDR3 in amino acids: CAATDGPGELFF.

This CDR3 reads CASSIRPVGGEQYF. This chain uses TRBV19 with TRBJ2-7; checking the TCRdb D call of TRBD2 is not possible without DNA. CDR1 is LNHDA, CDR2 SQIVND, per germline (reference sequence). This CDR3 region has 14 residues.

The V call is TRBV5-1, the J call TRBJ1-1; TCRdb's assignment of TRBD1 cannot be checked, as there is no DNA. The CDR3 is made up of 14 amino acids. Germline V gene lookup returns CDR1 SGHRS and CDR2 YFSETQ. Here the CDR3 reads CASSLAAGYTEAFF.

The genes are TRBV6-5 and TRBJ2-1; TCRdb names TRBD1, which stays unverified in the absence of DNA. Looked up from germline, CDR1 is MNHEY and CDR2 is SVGAGI. The CDR3 has 15 residues. The CDR3 loop is CASSYSSGGYNEQFF.

V is TRBV5-1 and J is TRBJ1-2; the D call from TCRdb, TRBD1, cannot be confirmed without DNA. The CDR3 covers 15 residues. Germline loops: CDR1 SGHRS, CDR2 YFSETQ. This CDR3 reads CASSPPDRGHYGYTF.

The chain is built from TRBV28 and TRBJ2-1; TCRdb reports TRBD1, a call that lacks DNA to check it against. The CDR3 length is 14 residues. CDR1 is MDHEN and CDR2 is SYDVKM in the germline V gene. CDR3 sequence reads: CASSLSDSYNEQFF. Looking up the rest from reference TRBV28 and TRBJ2-1 gives the full variable domain: DVKVTQSSRYLVKRTGEKVFLECVQDMDHENMFWYRQDPGLGLRLIYFSYDVKMKEKGDIPEGYSVSREKKERFSLILESASTNQTSMYLCASSLSDSYNEQFFGPGTRLTVL.

The chain is built from TRBV4-3 and TRBJ2-2; TCRdb's D call of TRBD1 is untestable without DNA. The germline CDR1 and CDR2 sequences are LGHNA and YSLEER. The CDR3 covers 14 residues. CDR3 sequence: CASSQRDHTGELFF.

The chain has TRBV12-3 or TRBV12-4 and TRBJ2-5. The CDR3 is 13 amino acids. This chain's CDR3 is CASSLWSQETQYF.

The chain employs TRBV20-1 and TRBJ2-7; the D call of TRBD1 rests on TCRdb alone, since no DNA is present to check it. Germline V lookup: CDR1 DFQATT, CDR2 SNEGSKA (reference sequence). The CDR3 is 13 amino acids. The CDR3 reads CSAGTDYSYEQYF.

The V call is TRBV4-3, the J call TRBJ1-1. Germline V gene sequence: CDR1 LGHNA, CDR2 YSLEER. This CDR3 comprises 17 residues. CDR3 in amino acids: CASSQDRSKEWGTEAFF.

The chain employs TRBV20-1 and TRBJ2-1; TCRdb's D gene call, TRBD2, goes unchecked for lack of DNA. The CDR3 loop spans 14 amino acids. Germline CDR1 reads DFQATT; CDR2 reads SNEGSKA (reference sequence). CDR3 region: CSAPRGGDYNEQFF.

This CDR3 reads CASRRGVYEQYF. The chain is built from TRBV19 and TRBJ2-7; checking the TCRdb D call of TRBD2 is not possible without DNA. This CDR3 spans 12 amino acids. Germline V gene data show CDR1 as LNHDA and CDR2 as SQIVND (reference sequence). Looking up the rest from reference TRBV19 and TRBJ2-7 gives the full variable domain: DGGITQSPKYLFRKEGQNVTLSCEQNLNHDAMYWYRQDPGQGLRLIYYSQIVNDFQKGDIAEGYSVSREKKESFPLTVTSAQKNPTAFYLCASRRGVYEQYFGPGTRLTVT.

The V call is TRBV7-9, the J call TRBJ2-5. Germline V gene sequence: CDR1 SEHNR, CDR2 FQNEAQ (reference sequence). This CDR3 comprises 13 residues. Here the CDR3 reads CASSLPSKETQYF.

CDR3: CASSTDRTATNEKLFF. V and J are TRBV9 and TRBJ1-4; lacking DNA, the TRBD1 call made by TCRdb goes unchecked. Germline CDR1 is SGDLS and CDR2 is YYNGEE. The CDR3 loop spans 16 amino acids.

The J gene is TRBJ2-7, the V gene TRBV6-1; TCRdb picks TRBD1, but there is no DNA to check that call. The germline CDR1 and CDR2 sequences are MNHNS and SASEGT. The CDR3 spans 14 residues. The CDR3 sequence is CASTRDRGLGEQYF.

The chain uses TRBV7-9 and TRBJ2-5. This CDR3 spans 16 amino acids. Germline lookup yields CDR1 SEHNR and CDR2 FQNEAQ (reference sequence). CDR3 region: CASSLAVTKYQETQYF.

The chain uses TRBV9 and TRBJ2-7. The CDR3 extends over 13 amino acids. Looked up from germline, CDR1 is SGDLS and CDR2 is YYNGEE. This CDR3 reads CASSVGQNYEQYF.

The genes are TRBV6-5 and TRBJ2-5. In germline, CDR1 is MNHEY, CDR2 SVGAGI. There are 14 residues in the CDR3. CDR3 region: CASSYFRDQETQYF.

The chain uses TRBV29-1 and TRBJ2-1; TCRdb indicates TRBD1, and absent DNA this call remains unverified. This CDR3 has 13 residues. In germline, CDR1 is SQVTM, CDR2 ANQGSEA. The CDR3 loop is CSVDRGHYNEQFF.

The chain links TRBV25-1 to TRBJ1-4; checking the TCRdb D call of TRBD1 is not possible without DNA. The V gene's germline CDR1 is MGHDK and CDR2 SYGVNS. The CDR3 consists of 13 residues. CDR3 sequence reads: CASSPPTNEKLFF.

The rearrangement uses TRBV20-1 and TRBJ1-2. Germline loops: CDR1 DFQATT, CDR2 SNEGSKA (reference sequence). This CDR3 contains 16 residues. The CDR3 region is CSAKTTRNPASYGYTF.

The rearrangement links TRBV13 to TRBJ1-2. The germline CDR1 and CDR2 sequences are PRHDT and FYEKMQ (reference sequence). This CDR3 is 13 amino acids long. The CDR3 reads CASSLGDDYGYTF.

V usage is TRBV15 and J usage is TRBJ1-1. The CDR3 contains 14 residues. Per germline, CDR1 LNHNV and CDR2 YYDKDF (reference sequence). The CDR3 loop is CATSRDELNTEAFF.

The V gene is TRBV7-8, the J gene TRBJ2-2; TCRdb designates TRBD2, a call that cannot be tested without DNA. From germline, CDR1 is SGHVS and CDR2 FQNEAQ. The CDR3 loop spans 22 amino acids. Here the CDR3 reads CASSLQPPGTSSLWLNTGDLFF.

According to its frequency, this clonotype is medium-sized (0.01 to 0.1%). This rearrangement joins TRBV7-2 to TRBJ2-7; as DNA is missing, the TRBD1 call by TCRdb cannot be tested. The CDR3 sequence is 13 residues long. Germline V gene data show CDR1 as SGHTA and CDR2 as FQGNSA. The CDR3 spells CASSTGRNYEQYF. Drawing the rest from reference TRBV7-2 and TRBJ2-7, the complete variable domain is GAGVSQSPSNKVTEKGKDVELRCDPISGHTALYWYRQSLGQGLEFLIYFQGNSAPDKSGLPSDRFSAERTGGSVSTLTIQRTQQEDSAVYLCASSTGRNYEQYFGPGTRLTVT.

This clonotype counts as medium-sized by frequency. The chain's CDR3 is CSVNGLYSYEQYF. This chain joins TRBV29-1 and TRBJ2-7. The CDR3 covers 13 residues. Germline V gene data show CDR1 as SQVTM and CDR2 as ANQGSEA.

The V gene is TRBV29-1, the J gene TRBJ2-7; checking the TCRdb D call of TRBD2 is not possible without DNA. Germline V CDR1 and CDR2: SQVTM, ANQGSEA. This CDR3 spans 14 amino acids. This chain's CDR3 is CSVIAGTTTYEQYF.

The rearrangement uses TRBV6-5 and TRBJ1-1. Per the germline V gene, CDR1 is MNHEY and CDR2 is SVGAGI. The CDR3 totals 14 residues. This CDR3 reads CASSYSDLNTEAFF.

The CDR3 reads CATSRGQGEADTQYF. The chain recombines TRBV15 with TRBJ2-3; TCRdb returns TRBD1, unconfirmable since there is no DNA. The germline gives CDR1 LNHNV, CDR2 YYDKDF (reference sequence). The CDR3 totals 15 residues.

The gene calls are TRBV28 and TRBJ2-7. Germline assignment: CDR1 MDHEN and CDR2 SYDVKM. The CDR3 sequence is 14 residues long. This CDR3 is CASGFNRGLYEQYF.

V usage is TRBV5-1 and J usage is TRBJ2-7. The germline V gene encodes CDR1 SGHRS and CDR2 YFSETQ. This CDR3 is 14 amino acids long. The CDR3 loop is CASSLAYGVDEQYF.